Below, 2 T cell receptor beta chains from the same sample are listed, as sequenced in a study of shared clonotypes between healthy human individuals. TCRdb keeps only in-frame clones here, not all; method: immunoSEQ multiplex PCR. The sample carries over 950,000 clones, about 80% recorded once. Sequencing was done on a sample of memory CD4+ T cells from PBMCs. Subset here: CD45RA-negative fraction. The receptors shown here come from a man younger than 35 in good health. Some clones in this sample may be carry-over from other donors' samples.

The J gene is TRBJ2-4, the V gene TRBV7-2; D not resolved. The V and J ends lost 3 bases and 0 bases respectively, with 9 bases between them. This CDR3 is built from 15 residues. Germline V gene sequence: CDR1 SGHTA, CDR2 FQGNSA. CDR3 coding DNA: TGTGCCAGCAGCTTCCCCGGCGTAGCCAAAAACATTCAGTACTTC. Protein: CASSFPGVAKNIQYF.

DNA of the CDR3: TGCGCCAGCAGCCCGGGGGGGCTAACTGGGGACACTGAAGCTTTCTTT. Its translation is CASSPGGLTGDTEAFF. The genes are TRBV5-1 and TRBJ1-1, with D perhaps TRBD1 (6 bases). Germline CDR1 is SGHRS and CDR2 is YFSETQ. The CDR3 loop spans 16 amino acids. The V gene lost 4 bases and the J gene lost 3 bases, with 19 bases spanning the gap.